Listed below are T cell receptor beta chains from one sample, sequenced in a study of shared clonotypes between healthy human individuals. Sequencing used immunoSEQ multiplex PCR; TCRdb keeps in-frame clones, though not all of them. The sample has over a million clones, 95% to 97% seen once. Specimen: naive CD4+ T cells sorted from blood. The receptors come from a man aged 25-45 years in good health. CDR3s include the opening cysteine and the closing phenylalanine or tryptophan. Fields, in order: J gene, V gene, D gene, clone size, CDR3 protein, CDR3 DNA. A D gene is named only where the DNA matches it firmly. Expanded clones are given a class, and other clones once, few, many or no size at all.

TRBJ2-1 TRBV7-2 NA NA CASSLAGQSYNEQFF TGTGCCAGCAGCTTAGCAGGCCAATCCTACAATGAGCAGTTCTTC
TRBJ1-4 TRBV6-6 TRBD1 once CASSTGGQGDEKLFF TGTGCCAGCAGCACAGGGGGGCAGGGAGATGAAAAACTGTTTTTT
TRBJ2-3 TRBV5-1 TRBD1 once CASSLIPDRESTDTQYF TGCGCCAGCAGCTTGATCCCAGACAGGGAAAGCACAGATACGCAGTATTTT
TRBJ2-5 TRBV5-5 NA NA CASSLAGAQYF TGTGCCAGCAGCTTGGCTGGGGCCCAGTACTTC
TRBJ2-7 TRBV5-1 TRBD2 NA CASSLEAGAYEQYF TGCGCCAGCAGCTTGGAAGCGGGAGCCTACGAGCAGTACTTC
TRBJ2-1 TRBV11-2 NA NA CASSLRVVFF TGTGCCAGCAGCCTTCGAGTCGTTTTCTTC
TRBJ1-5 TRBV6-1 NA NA CASSGSQGNTQPQHF TGTGCCAGCAGTGGAAGTCAGGGGAACACTCAGCCCCAGCATTTT
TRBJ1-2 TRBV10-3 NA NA CAIREGGYGYTF TGTGCCATCAGGGAGGGCGGGTATGGCTACACCTTC
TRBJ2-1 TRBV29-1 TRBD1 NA CSVDPGQRNNEQFF TGCAGCGTAGACCCGGGACAGAGAAACAATGAGCAGTTCTTC
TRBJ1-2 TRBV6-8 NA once CASMYYGYTF TGTGCCAGCATGTACTATGGCTACACCTTC
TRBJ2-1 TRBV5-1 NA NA CASSLVFYNEQFF TGCGCCAGCAGCTTGGTATTTTACAATGAGCAGTTCTTC
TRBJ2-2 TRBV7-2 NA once CASSNPTGRTTGELFF TGTGCCAGCAGCAACCCAACAGGGCGGACCACCGGGGAGCTGTTTTTT
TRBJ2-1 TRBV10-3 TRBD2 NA CAISGTSGREQFF TGTGCCATCAGCGGGACTAGCGGTCGGGAGCAGTTCTTC
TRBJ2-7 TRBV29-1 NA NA CSVGGASYEQYF TGCAGCGTTGGGGGGGCCTCCTACGAGCAGTACTTC
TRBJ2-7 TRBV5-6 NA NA CASSLIGGPNLGYEQYF TGTGCCAGCAGCTTGATCGGGGGCCCCAACCTCGGCTACGAGCAGTACTTC
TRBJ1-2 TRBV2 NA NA CASGVNYGYTF TGTGCCAGCGGGGTTAACTATGGCTACACCTTC
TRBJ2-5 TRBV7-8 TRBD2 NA CASSPRLAGGLGETQYF TGTGCCAGCAGCCCAAGACTAGCGGGAGGCCTGGGGGAGACCCAGTACTTC
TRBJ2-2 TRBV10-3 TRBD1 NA CAISESTGGNTGELFF TGTGCCATCAGTGAGTCCACAGGGGGGAACACCGGGGAGCTGTTTTTT
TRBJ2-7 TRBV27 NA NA CASSLLTSSYEQYF TGTGCCAGCAGTCTCTTGACTAGCTCCTACGAGCAGTACTTC
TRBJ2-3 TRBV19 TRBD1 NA CASSPGTGVDTQYF TGTGCCAGTAGTCCAGGGACAGGTGTAGATACGCAGTATTTT
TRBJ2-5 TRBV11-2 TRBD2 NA CASSPSGGLGGETQYF TGTGCCAGCAGCCCGTCGGGGGGACTAGGGGGAGAGACCCAGTACTTC
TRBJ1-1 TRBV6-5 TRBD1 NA CASSRPGQGAEAFF TGTGCCAGCAGTCGCCCGGGACAGGGGGCTGAAGCTTTCTTT
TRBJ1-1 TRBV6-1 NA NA CASSESRSRTEAFF TGTGCCAGCAGCGAAAGTAGGAGTAGGACTGAAGCTTTCTTT
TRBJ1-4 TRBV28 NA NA CASSPQGIAEKLFF TGTGCCAGCAGTCCCCAGGGGATTGCTGAAAAACTGTTTTTT
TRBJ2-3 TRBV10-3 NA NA CAISVADRTDTQYF TGTGCCATCAGTGTAGCGGACCGCACAGATACGCAGTATTTT
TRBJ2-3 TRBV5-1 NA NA CASSYSSTTDTQYF TGCGCCAGCAGCTACTCCAGCACCACAGATACGCAGTATTTT
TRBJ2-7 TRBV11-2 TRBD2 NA CASSRRLAGEPSYEQYF TGTGCCAGCAGCCGCCGACTAGCGGGAGAGCCCTCCTACGAGCAGTACTTC
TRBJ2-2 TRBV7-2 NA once CASSSQRDTGELFF TGTGCCAGCAGCTCACAGAGGGACACCGGGGAGCTGTTTTTT
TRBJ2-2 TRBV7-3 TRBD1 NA CASSPQPLTGFRNTGELFF TGTGCCAGCAGCCCTCAGCCCCTGACAGGGTTCCGCAACACCGGGGAGCTGTTTTTT
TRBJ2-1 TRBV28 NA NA CASRSSGSYNEQFF TGTGCCAGCAGGTCGAGCGGTTCCTACAATGAGCAGTTCTTC
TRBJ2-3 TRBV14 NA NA CASSHPGVDTQYF TGTGCCAGCAGCCATCCGGGGGTCGATACGCAGTATTTT
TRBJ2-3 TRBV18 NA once CASSPRENTDTQYF TGTGCCAGCTCACCACGGGAGAACACAGATACGCAGTATTTT
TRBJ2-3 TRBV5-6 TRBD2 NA CASSFSIASGRATDTQYF TGTGCCAGCAGCTTTAGTATCGCTAGCGGGAGGGCCACAGATACGCAGTATTTT
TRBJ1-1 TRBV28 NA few CASSTGRAFF TGTGCCAGCAGTACAGGGCGGGCTTTCTTT
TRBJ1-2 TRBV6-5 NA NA CASSYSGVGYTF TGTGCCAGCAGTTACTCTGGCGTTGGCTACACCTTC
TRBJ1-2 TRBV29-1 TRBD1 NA CSVEDGIYRTGAAGYTF TGCAGCGTTGAAGACGGTATCTATCGGACAGGGGCGGCTGGCTACACCTTC
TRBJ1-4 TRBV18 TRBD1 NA CASSLETGVMQKLFF TGTGCCAGCTCCCTCGAGACAGGGGTAATGCAAAAACTGTTTTTT
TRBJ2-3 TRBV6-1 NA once CASSVGVATSTDTQYF TGTGCCAGCAGTGTAGGCGTAGCGACGAGCACAGATACGCAGTATTTT
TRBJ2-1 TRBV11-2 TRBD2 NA CASSALAGHGNEQFF TGTGCCAGCAGCGCACTAGCGGGGCATGGAAATGAGCAGTTCTTC
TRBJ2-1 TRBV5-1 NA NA CASSLPLAYNEQFF TGCGCCAGCAGCTTGCCACTGGCATACAATGAGCAGTTCTTC
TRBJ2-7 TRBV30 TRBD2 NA CAWSAGLARSYEQYF TGTGCCTGGAGCGCAGGACTAGCGCGATCCTACGAGCAGTACTTC